This T cell receptor beta chain derives from a study of T cell responses to AZD1222 COVID-19 vaccine (dated by TCRdb to the early 2020s). About the full investigation: Because spike-specific TCR depth and breadth did not differ between the two schedules, AZD1222 recipients who got a second dose at roughly 4 weeks were pooled with those who got a second dose at roughly 12 weeks. TCR sequencing was performed for 230 to 250 trial participants, of whom about 200 were given two doses of AZD1222 and around 25 were given two doses of MenACWY control vaccine. Trial participants were enrolled by age into 18-55, 56-69 and 70-plus year subgroups, with roughly 160, 29 and 62 TCR-sequenced participants respectively.

The research as a whole found: The 56-69-year group was small, and its depth increase did not reach significance, likely because of low power. Only five to seven AZD1222 recipients were SARS-CoV-2 seropositive at baseline, limiting conclusions about previously exposed vaccinees. Participants were mostly white British and included more females than males, and it was suggested by the authors that clonal diversity may have been underestimated. No day 14 peak-response samples were available, so repertoires were characterized only after the peak T cell response. After two AZD1222 doses, spike-specific TCR breadth and depth were significantly higher than at day 0 and than in MenACWY recipients. Reportedly, almost half of the unique spike-specific TCRs recognized epitopes lying outside the regions that are mutated in the B.1.351 and B.1.1.7 variants. CD4 TCRs associated with the vaccine covered the entire spike protein, and the dominant responses were in regions 160-218 and 743-854.

The CDR3 regions of human TCRbeta chains were subjected to immunosequencing. Per the source publication's procedure: Repertoire TCRs were checked for matches against a reference library of SARS-CoV-2-specific TCRs that had been generated using the MIRA antigen-specificity platform. Breadth meant the fraction of unique TCRs that were SARS-CoV-2-associated, whereas depth meant the fraction of total T cells that were SARS-CoV-2-associated. Each spike-specific TCR was assigned to its reactive spike region and to a CD4 or CD8 class using the MIRA data. Log10-transformed breadth and depth values were compared by one-way ANOVA with Sidak's multiple comparisons tests. The clones in this table, taken by TCRdb from immuneACCESS, are in-frame only. Not every clone is retained; where verified, under half of the shortfall comes from an unresolved V gene, and the cause of the rest is unknown. Clone size and the V and J calls come from that table; the DNA yielded D and trimming. The sample table records some 100,000 clones; around nine tenths of these occur just once. The ten largest account for approximately 16% of the sample.

As regards this clone: Its recognized antigen is unknown. No base-level quality is on record; no much larger clone is a single base apart.

Per the publication, the time point label means: baseline before first vaccination. Vaccinee samples came from UK trials COV001 and COV002, including a single-blind randomized controlled phase 2/3 trial of AZD1222 (ChAdOx1 nCoV-19) in healthy adults. For TCRbeta chain sequencing, PBMC samples were collected from trial participants at day 0 and at day 28 after the second dose. From the germline V gene, CDR1 is ENHRY and CDR2 is SYGVKD. From the cysteine through the phenylalanine, the CDR3 covers 18 amino acids. Only the CDR3 portion is preserved as DNA: 54 bases, with reading frame beginning at the first base. At the junction V is shortened by 1 base and J by 3 bases; bases outside the gene matches: 14.

The V and J segments used are TRBV10-3 and TRBJ1-2; 7 bases in the junction line up with TRBD1. Material: peripheral blood, obtained on day 0 of AZD1222 vaccination. This clonotype was obtained from an adult in good health. Read as DNA, the sequence is TGTGCCATCAGTGAGTTAATAAGTGCGACAGGGTCCCACTATGGCTACACCTTC. This gives the protein CAISELISATGSHYGYTF.